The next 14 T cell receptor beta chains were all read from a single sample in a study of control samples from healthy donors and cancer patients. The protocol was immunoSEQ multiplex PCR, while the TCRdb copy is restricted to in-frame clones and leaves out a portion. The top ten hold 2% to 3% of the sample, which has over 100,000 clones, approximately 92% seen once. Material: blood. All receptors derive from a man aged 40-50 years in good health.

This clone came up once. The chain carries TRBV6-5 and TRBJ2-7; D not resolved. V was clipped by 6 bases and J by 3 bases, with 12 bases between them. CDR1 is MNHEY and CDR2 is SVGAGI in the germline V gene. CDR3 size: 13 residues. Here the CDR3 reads CASSIGGYYEQYF. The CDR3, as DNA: TGTGCCAGCAGCATTGGCGGATACTACGAGCAGTACTTC.

The CDR3 DNA sequence: TGTGCCAGCAGTTTAGGGAGAGACTATGGCTACACCTTC. This codes for CASSLGRDYGYTF. The chain links TRBV27 to TRBJ1-2; no clear D gene. Germline CDR1 MNHEY, CDR2 SMNVEV (reference sequence). The CDR3 totals 13 residues. V lost 2 bases and J 3 bases, leaving 7 bases between the germline ends.

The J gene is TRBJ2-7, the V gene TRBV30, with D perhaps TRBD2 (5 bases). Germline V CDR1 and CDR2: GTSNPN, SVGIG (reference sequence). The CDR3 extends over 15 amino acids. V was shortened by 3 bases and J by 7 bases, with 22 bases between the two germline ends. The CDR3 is CAWRTTSSRGEEQYF. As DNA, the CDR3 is TGTGCCTGGAGAACGACTTCCTCTCGGGGAGAAGAGCAGTACTTC.

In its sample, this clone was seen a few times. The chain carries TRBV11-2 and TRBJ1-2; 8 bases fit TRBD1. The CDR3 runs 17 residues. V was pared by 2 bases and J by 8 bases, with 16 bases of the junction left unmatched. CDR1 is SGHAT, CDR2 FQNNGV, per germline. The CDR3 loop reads CASSLSRQGAYREGYTF. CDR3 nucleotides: TGTGCCAGCAGCTTAAGTAGGCAGGGGGCATATAGAGAGGGCTACACCTTC.

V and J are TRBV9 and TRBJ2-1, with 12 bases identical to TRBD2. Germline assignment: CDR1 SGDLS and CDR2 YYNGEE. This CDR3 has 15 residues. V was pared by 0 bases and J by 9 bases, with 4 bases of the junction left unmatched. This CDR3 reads CASSVASGGAAEQFF. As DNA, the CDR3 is TGTGCCAGCAGCGTAGCTAGCGGGGGGGCCGCTGAGCAGTTCTTC.

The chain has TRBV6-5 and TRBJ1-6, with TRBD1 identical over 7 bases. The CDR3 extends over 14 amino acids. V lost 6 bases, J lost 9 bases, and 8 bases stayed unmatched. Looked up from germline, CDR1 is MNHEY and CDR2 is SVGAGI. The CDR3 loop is CASRTGTDSSPLHF. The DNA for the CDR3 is TGTGCCAGCAGGACCGGGACAGATTCTTCACCCCTCCACTTT.

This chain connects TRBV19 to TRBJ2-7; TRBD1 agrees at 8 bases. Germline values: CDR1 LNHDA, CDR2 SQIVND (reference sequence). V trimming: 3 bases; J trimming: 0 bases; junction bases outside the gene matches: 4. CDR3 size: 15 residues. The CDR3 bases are TGTGCCAGTAGTATTCTCACAGGGGGCTCCTACGAGCAGTACTTC. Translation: CASSILTGGSYEQYF. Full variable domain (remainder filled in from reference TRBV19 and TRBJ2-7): DGGITQSPKYLFRKEGQNVTLSCEQNLNHDAMYWYRQDPGQGLRLIYYSQIVNDFQKGDIAEGYSVSREKKESFPLTVTSAQKNPTAFYLCASSILTGGSYEQYFGPGTRLTVT.

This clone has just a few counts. CDR3 coding DNA: TGTGCCAGCACCGCGCGGGTGGGGGTTTCACCCCTCCACTTT. Amino acid sequence: CASTARVGVSPLHF. V and J are TRBV7-3 and TRBJ1-6; perhaps TRBD1 as D (5 bases). CDR1 and CDR2 (germline): SGHTA, FQGTGA. The CDR3 runs 14 residues. Trimming removed 7 bases at V and 9 bases at J, with 16 bases between.

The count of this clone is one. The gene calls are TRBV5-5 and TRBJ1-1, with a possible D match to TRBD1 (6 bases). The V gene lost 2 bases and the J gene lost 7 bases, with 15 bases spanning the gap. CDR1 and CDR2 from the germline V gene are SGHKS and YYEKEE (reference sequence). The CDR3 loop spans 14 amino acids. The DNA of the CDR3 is TGTGCCAGCAGCTTATCAGGACAGAGGGGTGAAGCTTTCTTT. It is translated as CASSLSGQRGEAFF.

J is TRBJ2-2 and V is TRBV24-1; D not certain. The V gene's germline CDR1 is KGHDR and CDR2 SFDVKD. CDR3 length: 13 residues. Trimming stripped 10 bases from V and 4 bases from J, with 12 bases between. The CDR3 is CATRSTSTGELFF. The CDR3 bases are TGTGCCACGCGGAGCACCAGCACCGGGGAGCTGTTTTTT.

CDR3 DNA sequence: TGTGCCAGTAGTATGGGCCACCCCGGTGAGCAGTTCTTC. Translation gives CASSMGHPGEQFF. The chain recombines TRBV19 with TRBJ2-1; D is unresolved. With 3 bases removed from V and 9 bases from J, the gap between germline ends came to 12 bases. CDR1 and CDR2 from the germline V gene are LNHDA and SQIVND (reference sequence). The CDR3 extends over 13 amino acids.

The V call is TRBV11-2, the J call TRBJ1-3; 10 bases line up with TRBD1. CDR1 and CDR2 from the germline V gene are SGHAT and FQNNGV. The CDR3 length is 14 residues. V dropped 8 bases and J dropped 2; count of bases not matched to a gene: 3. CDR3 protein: CASSGTGAGNTIYF. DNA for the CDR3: TGTGCCAGCTCGGGGACAGGGGCTGGAAACACCATATATTTT. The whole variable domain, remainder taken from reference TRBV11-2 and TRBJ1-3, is EAGVAQSPRYKIIEKRQSVAFWCNPISGHATLYWYQQILGQGPKLLIQFQNNGVVDDSQLPKDRFSAERLKGVDSTLKIQPAKLEDSAVYLCASSGTGAGNTIYFGEGSWLTVV.

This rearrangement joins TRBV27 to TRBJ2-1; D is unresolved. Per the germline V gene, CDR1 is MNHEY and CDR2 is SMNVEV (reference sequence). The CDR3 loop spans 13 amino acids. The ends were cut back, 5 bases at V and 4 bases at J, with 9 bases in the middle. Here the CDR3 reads CASSPTSYNEQFF. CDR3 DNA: TGTGCCAGCAGTCCCACCTCATACAATGAGCAGTTCTTC.

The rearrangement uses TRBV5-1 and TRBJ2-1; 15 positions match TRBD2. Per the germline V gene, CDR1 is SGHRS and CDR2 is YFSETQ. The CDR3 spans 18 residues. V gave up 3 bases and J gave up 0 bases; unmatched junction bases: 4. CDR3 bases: TGCGCCAGCAGCTCGGGACTAGCGGGGGGAAGCTCCTACAATGAGCAGTTCTTC. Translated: CASSSGLAGGSSYNEQFF. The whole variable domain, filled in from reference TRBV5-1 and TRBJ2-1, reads KAGVTQTPRYLIKTRGQQVTLSCSPISGHRSVSWYQQTPGQGLQFLFEYFSETQRNKGNFPGRFSGRQFSNSRSEMNVSTLELGDSALYLCASSSGLAGGSSYNEQFFGPGTRLTVL.